The present entry profiles one T cell receptor (beta chain) with its context. This sample was taken from a study of T cell changes during pregnancy in multiple sclerosis. Here immunoSEQ multiplex PCR was the method, and the copy in TCRdb shows in-frame clones only, minus some. The sample shows roughly 51,000 clones, 90% to 95% of them seen only once. The sequence derives from a female donor with multiple sclerosis, enrolled in a pregnancy study. Sequenced material: CD8+ T cells from peripheral blood mononuclear cells, taken before pregnancy.

Written as DNA, the CDR3 is TGTGCCAGCAGTTTTAACAGCGGGAGGTACAATGAGCAGTTCTTC. It codes for CASSFNSGRYNEQFF. The chain carries TRBV28 and TRBJ2-1, with 9 bases aligning to TRBD2. With V trimmed by 3 bases and J by 4 bases, 4 bases remained unmatched. The CDR3 length is 15 residues. From germline, CDR1 is MDHEN and CDR2 SYDVKM.